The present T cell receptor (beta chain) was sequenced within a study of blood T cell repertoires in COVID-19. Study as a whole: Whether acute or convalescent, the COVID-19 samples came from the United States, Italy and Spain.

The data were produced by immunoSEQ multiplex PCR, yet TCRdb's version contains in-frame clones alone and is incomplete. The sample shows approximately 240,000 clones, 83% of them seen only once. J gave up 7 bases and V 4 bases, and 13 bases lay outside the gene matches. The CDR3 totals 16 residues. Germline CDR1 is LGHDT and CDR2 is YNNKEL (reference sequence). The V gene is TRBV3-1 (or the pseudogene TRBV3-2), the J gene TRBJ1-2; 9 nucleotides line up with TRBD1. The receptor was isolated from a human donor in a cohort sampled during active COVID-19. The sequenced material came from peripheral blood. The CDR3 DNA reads TGTGCCAGCAGCCCGGAGGGGGGACAGGGCCCTTTTGGCTACACCTTC. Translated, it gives CASSPEGGQGPFGYTF.